The present TCR beta chain was sequenced within a study of blood T cell repertoires in COVID-19. Study at large: The United States, Italy and Spain supplied acute and convalescent COVID-19 samples. PBMCs, B-cell-depleted T cells, or T cells were the source of the cDNA or gDNA that made up the material.

The V and J ends lost 3 bases and 8 bases respectively, with 10 bases between them. This CDR3 spans 13 amino acids. Germline V gene lookup returns CDR1 KGHDR and CDR2 SFDVKD. In the original workflow: How many nucleated cells were present was estimated from reference gene primer amplification. Data came from immunoSEQ multiplex PCR; TCRdb stores just in-frame clones and leaves some out. Clone size and the V and J calls come from that table; the DNA yielded D and trimming. The data hold a few hundred thousand clones, with around 87% observed a single time. The sequence derives from a woman in her 70s with active or convalescent COVID-19. The chain recombines TRBV24-1 with TRBJ2-4, with D possibly being TRBD2 (6 bases). The sequencing input was peripheral blood. CDR3 DNA: TGTGCCACCAGTGATGGGGGGATTGACATTCAGTACTTC. Residues: CATSDGGIDIQYF.